A single sample gave rise to the 27 T cell receptor beta chains below, sequenced in a study of T-cell reconstitution after alpha-beta-depleted transplantation in children. The TCRbeta library incorporated unique molecular identifiers. MiXCR, run by TCRdb on the PCR reads, gives a single entry per CDR3 protein. The table includes some 100,000 distinct CDR3 sequences, about 14% detected once. Sequencing was performed on PBMCs, mostly from graft donor cells, taken 180 days after TCRalphabeta/CD19-depleted stem cell transplant. The origin of the receptors is a male patient aged 2 to 10 who had a stem cell transplant for acute lymphoblastic leukemia, so the T cells may come from the graft donor.

The chain joins TRBV7-9 to TRBJ2-2; D gene unclear. CDR1 SEHNR and CDR2 FQNEAQ come from the germline V gene (reference sequence). Trimming took off 7 bases at V and 0 bases at J, with 12 bases between the two ends. The CDR3 extends over 15 amino acids. This CDR3 is CASMAPDTNTGELFF. The CDR3 coding sequence is TGTGCCAGCATGGCCCCAGACACGAACACCGGGGAGCTGTTTTTT.

This clonotype came up many times. V and J are TRBV6-1 and TRBJ2-7, with D perhaps matching TRBD1 or TRBD2 (5 bases each). The CDR3 spans 14 residues. The ends were cut back, 6 bases at V and 0 bases at J, with 12 bases in the middle. The germline V gene encodes CDR1 MNHNS and CDR2 SASEGT. The CDR3 here is CASSPRGGSYEQYF. The CDR3 region has the DNA TGTGCCAGCAGCCCACGGGGCGGCTCCTACGAGCAGTACTTC.

The chain is built from TRBV20-1 and TRBJ1-5, with D tentatively TRBD1 (6 bases). The CDR3 is made up of 14 amino acids. V dropped 4 bases and J dropped 2 bases, with 12 bases sitting between them. Germline V gene data show CDR1 as DFQATT and CDR2 as SNEGSKA (reference sequence). CDR3 nucleotide sequence: TGCAGTGCTAAACTCCACAGGGGCAATCAGCCCCAGCATTTT. Translating gives CSAKLHRGNQPQHF.

This clonotype was detected a few times. This chain links TRBV27 with TRBJ1-6, with TRBD1 matching over 9 bases. The CDR3 loop spans 15 amino acids. The ends lost 2 bases at V and 7 bases at J; junction bases unmatched: 3. Germline CDR1 is MNHEY and CDR2 is SMNVEV (reference sequence). CDR3 in DNA: TGTGCCAGCAGTTTAGTTGGACAGGGGAATTCACCCCTCCACTTT. It yields the protein CASSLVGQGNSPLHF.

Ten or more counts support this clonotype. The chain joins TRBV7-2 to TRBJ1-5; TRBD1 might be the D (6 bases). Per the germline V gene, CDR1 is SGHTA and CDR2 is FQGNSA. V gave up 4 bases and J gave up 2 bases, with 12 bases separating them. The CDR3 spans 15 residues. CDR3 sequence: CASSSRQGRNQPQHF. The CDR3 DNA is TGTGCCAGCAGCTCCCGTCAGGGGCGCAATCAGCCCCAGCATTTT.

This chain links TRBV29-1 with TRBJ2-5; TRBD2 might be the D (5 bases). The CDR3 sequence is 13 residues long. Trimming left V 6 bases short and J 5 bases short, with 16 bases between. Germline loops: CDR1 SQVTM, CDR2 ANQGSEA. CDR3 nucleotide sequence: TGCAGCGTCCTAGACCGCCCGGGGGAGACCCAGTACTTC. Translating gives CSVLDRPGETQYF.

There are a few counts of this clonotype. V gene TRBV20-1 combines with J gene TRBJ2-7; possibly TRBD2 for D (5 bases). CDR1 is DFQATT and CDR2 is SNEGSKA in the germline V gene (reference sequence). V shed 3 bases and J shed 0 bases, with 12 bases lying between them. This CDR3 contains 14 residues. The DNA for the CDR3 is TGCAGTGCTAGGAGGACGGGAAGCTCCTACGAGCAGTACTTC. This encodes CSARRTGSSYEQYF.

Only a few counts were recorded for this clonotype. The chain has TRBV19 and TRBJ2-2; TRBD1 matches 9 bases. With 9 bases clipped from V and 5 bases from J, the junction kept 10 bases outside the gene matches. The CDR3 totals 15 residues. Per the germline V gene, CDR1 is LNHDA and CDR2 is SQIVND (reference sequence). The CDR3 bases are TGTGCCAGCTGTCGGACAGGGGTGACTACCGGGGAGCTGTTTTTT. Protein product: CASCRTGVTTGELFF.

This clonotype occurred a few times. This sequence joins TRBV4-1 and TRBJ2-7, with D possibly being TRBD2 (6 bases). The V gene lost 2 bases and the J gene lost 3 bases, with 11 bases spanning the gap. In germline, CDR1 is MGHRA, CDR2 YSYEKL. The CDR3 consists of 14 residues. The CDR3 DNA is TGCGCCAGCAGCCAAACCCGGGACTTCTACGAGCAGTACTTC. It specifies CASSQTRDFYEQYF.

This chain uses TRBV15 with TRBJ2-7; 11 positions match TRBD2. Losses at the gene ends were 5 bases for V and 2 bases for J; bases not matched to a gene: 5. CDR1 is LNHNV and CDR2 is YYDKDF in the germline V gene (reference sequence). The CDR3 consists of 15 residues. The CDR3 region has the DNA TGTGCCACCAGCCCTAGCGGGGGGCAGACCTACGAGCAGTACTTC. Protein: CATSPSGGQTYEQYF. Combining the CDR3 with reference TRBV15 and TRBJ2-7 gives the whole variable domain DAMVIQNPRYQVTQFGKPVTLSCSQTLNHNVMYWYQQKSSQAPKLLFHYYDKDFNNEADTPDNFQSRRPNTSFCFLDIRSPGLGDTAMYLCATSPSGGQTYEQYFGPGTRLTVT.

The chain carries TRBV5-1 and TRBJ2-7; D ambiguous. Germline-derived CDR1 and CDR2 are SGHRS and YFSETQ. This CDR3 is built from 11 residues. The V and J ends lost 1 base and 5 bases respectively, with 4 bases between them. CDR3 nucleotides: TGCGCCAGCAGCTTGATGGACGAGCAGTACTTC. Its translation is CASSLMDEQYF. The complete variable domain, with remaining parts taken from reference TRBV5-1 and TRBJ2-7, reads KAGVTQTPRYLIKTRGQQVTLSCSPISGHRSVSWYQQTPGQGLQFLFEYFSETQRNKGNFPGRFSGRQFSNSRSEMNVSTLELGDSALYLCASSLMDEQYFGPGTRLTVT.

Many counts were recorded for this clonotype. The rearrangement joins TRBV20-1 to TRBJ2-5; D may be TRBD2 (5 bases). Trimming stripped 4 bases from V and 5 bases from J, with 23 bases between. The CDR3 is 16 residues long. Germline V gives CDR1 DFQATT, CDR2 SNEGSKA (reference sequence). For the CDR3, the DNA is TGCAGTGCTACTTCTTCCTTCGGACTCCTGGGGGAGACCCAGTACTTC. It codes for CSATSSFGLLGETQYF.

This chain uses TRBV20-1 with TRBJ1-1; perhaps TRBD1 as D (5 bases). Deletions cut 0 bases from V and 9 bases from J, with 17 bases between. The CDR3 covers 14 residues. The germline CDR1 and CDR2 sequences are DFQATT and SNEGSKA (reference sequence). DNA of the CDR3: TGCAGTGCTAGAGAGGTAGGGGAATCCATAAAAGCTTTCTTT. Translation: CSAREVGESIKAFF.

The J gene is TRBJ2-5, the V gene TRBV7-2; D is possibly TRBD1 or TRBD2 (5 bases each). CDR3 length equals 16 residues. V was trimmed by 5 bases and J by 4 bases, leaving 20 bases between them. The germline CDR1 and CDR2 sequences are SGHTA and FQGNSA. The CDR3 DNA follows: TGTGCCAGCAGCCCCGGGCAGGGACGGATAGTAGAGACCCAGTACTTC. Translating it yields CASSPGQGRIVETQYF.

The sample holds a few counts of this clonotype. The chain uses TRBV5-1 and TRBJ2-7, with 8 nucleotides matching TRBD1. Germline CDR1 and CDR2: SGHRS and YFSETQ. V was clipped by 4 bases and J by 5 bases; unmatched bases: 5. There are 13 residues in the CDR3. The CDR3 sequence is CASSLWTGHEQYF. The CDR3 DNA is TGCGCCAGCAGCCTATGGACAGGGCACGAGCAGTACTTC.

The V gene is TRBV5-1, the J gene TRBJ2-3, with TRBD2 identical over 7 bases. V gave up 4 bases and J gave up 8 bases; unmatched junction bases: 7. Germline-derived CDR1 and CDR2 are SGHRS and YFSETQ. The CDR3 is 13 residues long. The CDR3 DNA reads TGCGCCAGCAGCCTGGGGGGGACGCCTACGCAGTATTTT. This sequence encodes CASSLGGTPTQYF.

This rearrangement joins TRBV7-9 to TRBJ2-7; D is unclear. CDR1 is SEHNR, CDR2 FQNEAQ, per germline (reference sequence). The CDR3 is made up of 12 amino acids. V was pared by 2 bases and J by 4 bases, with 6 bases between. CDR3 bases: TGTGCCAGCAGCTTACAGACGTACGAGCAGTACTTC. The encoded protein is CASSLQTYEQYF.

This clonotype appeared a few times. The junction shows a germline mismatch at one end, possibly a read error. The chain recombines TRBV6-1 with TRBJ2-1; D may be TRBD2 (6 bases). Looked up from germline, CDR1 is MNHNS and CDR2 is SASEGT. This CDR3 contains 15 residues. CDR3 DNA: TGTGCCAGCTGTGAAGGGCGGGGACCCTACAATGAGCAGTTCTTC. Translated, it gives CASCEGRGPYNEQFF.

The chain links TRBV7-8 to TRBJ2-1; the match to TRBD2 covers 7 bases. Germline values: CDR1 SGHVS, CDR2 FQNEAQ. The V and J ends lost 0 bases and 4 bases, in that order; junction bases with no gene match: 3. This CDR3 is built from 15 residues. The CDR3 protein is CASSLAAGPYNEQFF. The CDR3 bases are TGTGCCAGCAGCTTAGCAGCGGGGCCGTACAATGAGCAGTTCTTC.

The chain combines TRBV11-2 with TRBJ2-3; TRBD2 matches 9 bases. V lost 5 bases and J lost 5; bases outside the gene matches: 17. Germline V gene data show CDR1 as SGHAT and CDR2 as FQNNGV. The CDR3 runs 18 residues. DNA of the CDR3: TGTGCCAGCAGCCCCGCCCCGGAGGCGGGGGGGCCCGGAGATACGCAGTATTTT. Translated: CASSPAPEAGGPGDTQYF.

This clonotype appeared once. The chain couples TRBV30 to TRBJ2-1; TRBD2 aligns across 7 bases. J gave up 5 bases and V 4 bases, and 11 bases lay outside the gene matches. This CDR3 region has 15 residues. Germline V lookup: CDR1 GTSNPN, CDR2 SVGIG (reference sequence). In DNA form, the CDR3 reads TGTGCCTGGACCCGCAGAACTAGCGCCAACAATGAGCAGTTCTTC. It codes for CAWTRRTSANNEQFF.

This clonotype was found a few times. The chain employs TRBV20-1 and TRBJ2-2; possible D gene TRBD1, 5 bases. CDR1 DFQATT and CDR2 SNEGSKA come from the germline V gene (reference sequence). The V gene lost 5 bases and the J gene lost 1 base, with 8 bases spanning the gap. The length of the CDR3 is 13 residues. The CDR3 nucleotides are TGCAGTGCTTTAGACAGGAACACCGGGGAGCTGTTTTTT. Amino acid sequence: CSALDRNTGELFF.

In this sample, this clonotype turned up a few times. The chain combines TRBV5-8 with TRBJ2-3; possible D gene TRBD2, 5 bases. CDR1 is SGHTS and CDR2 is YDEGEE in the germline V gene. The V end was cut by 5 bases, the J end by 4 bases, with 23 bases between. The CDR3 has 17 residues. CDR3 sequence (DNA): TGTGCCAGCAGTCCCGGGGTCGGCAGTTTATTCCCAGATACGCAGTATTTT. Its translation is CASSPGVGSLFPDTQYF. Full variable domain (remainder filled in from reference TRBV5-8 and TRBJ2-3): EAGVTQSPTHLIKTRGQQATLRCSPISGHTSVYWYQQALGLGLQFLLWYDEGEERNRGNFPPRFSGRQFPNYSSELNVNALELEDSALYLCASSPGVGSLFPDTQYFGPGTRLTVL.

V and J are TRBV5-4 and TRBJ2-2; TRBD1 matches 10 bases. CDR3 size: 15 residues. CDR1 is SGHNT and CDR2 is YYREEE in the germline V gene (reference sequence). V trimming: 3 bases; J trimming: 3 bases; junction bases outside the gene matches: 2. The CDR3 nucleotides are TGTGCCAGCAGCTGGGACAGGGGATACACCGGGGAGCTGTTTTTT. Translating gives CASSWDRGYTGELFF.

This clonotype was counted between two and nine times. The chain is built from TRBV10-2 and TRBJ2-7; 10 bases align to TRBD1. This CDR3 has 13 amino acids. Germline V gives CDR1 WSHSY, CDR2 SAAADI. Losses at the gene ends were 8 bases for V and 6 bases for J; bases not matched to a gene: 7. The CDR3 sequence: CASLRDRGIEQYF. The CDR3 DNA is TGCGCCAGCTTAAGGGACAGGGGCATCGAGCAGTACTTC.

This clonotype appeared once. CDR3 nucleotides: TGTGCCAGTAGAAAGACAGGTGGGGGCTCCTACGAGCAGTACTTC. Protein: CASRKTGGGSYEQYF. This sequence joins TRBV19 and TRBJ2-7; D is possibly TRBD1 (6 bases). The CDR3 totals 15 residues. Germline CDR1 is LNHDA and CDR2 is SQIVND (reference sequence). With 6 bases removed from V and 0 bases from J, the gap between germline ends came to 15 bases.

This clonotype was observed a few times. The chain links TRBV5-1 to TRBJ2-5, with TRBD2 matching over 9 bases. CDR3 length: 16 amino acids. Germline CDR1 and CDR2: SGHRS and YFSETQ. Germline trimming cut 1 base from V and 2 bases from J; bases unmatched to any gene: 6. The CDR3 reads CASSLTLAGNQETQYF. Written as DNA, the CDR3 is TGCGCCAGCAGCTTGACCCTAGCGGGGAATCAAGAGACCCAGTACTTC.